These T cell receptor beta chains were read from a single sample in a study of shared clonotypes between healthy human individuals. The method was immunoSEQ multiplex PCR; TCRdb's version includes in-frame clones alone and lacks a portion of them. The profile shows over a million clones, roughly 96% of them singletons. Sequenced material: naive CD4+ T cells sorted from blood. Receptors originate from a man aged 25-45 years in good health. The CDR3 runs from the conserved cysteine through the conserved F or W. Fields, in order: clone size, J gene, V gene, D gene, CDR3 protein, CDR3 DNA. The D gene is left open where the match is weak. For some rows the clone size is stated as once, few or many, or as a class when expanded; others skip it.

NA	TRBJ2-5	TRBV19	TRBD2	CASRWGGGLQETQYF	TGTGCCAGTAGATGGGGGGGAGGTCTACAAGAGACCCAGTACTTC
NA	TRBJ2-1	TRBV12-2	NA	CASRRTSGRAPYNEQFF	TGTGCAAGTCGAAGGACTAGCGGGAGGGCCCCCTACAATGAGCAGTTCTTC
NA	TRBJ2-3	TRBV5-1	TRBD2	CASSLAGTRSGTDTQYF	TGCGCCAGCAGCTTGGCCGGGACTAGGAGCGGCACAGATACGCAGTATTTT
NA	TRBJ2-5	TRBV4-3	NA	CASSQAPWAGSGETQYF	TGCGCCAGCAGCCAAGCACCTTGGGCGGGAAGTGGAGAGACCCAGTACTTC
NA	TRBJ2-5	TRBV11-2	NA	CASSTRQNPQETQYF	TGTGCCAGCAGCACTAGACAGAACCCTCAAGAGACCCAGTACTTC
NA	TRBJ2-1	TRBV29-1	NA	CSVFGQFSSYNEQFF	TGCAGCGTCTTCGGACAGTTTAGCTCCTACAATGAGCAGTTCTTC
once	TRBJ2-7	TRBV28	TRBD1	CASKGTGTYEQYF	TGTGCCAGCAAGGGGACAGGGACCTACGAGCAGTACTTC
NA	TRBJ2-7	TRBV27	NA	CASSPQGFPYEQYF	TGTGCCAGCAGTCCTCAAGGGTTCCCCTACGAGCAGTACTTC
few	TRBJ1-5	TRBV28	NA	CAIQDPTGSRGNQPQHF	TGTGCCATCCAAGACCCGACAGGTTCCCGAGGTAATCAGCCCCAGCATTTT
NA	TRBJ2-1	TRBV28	NA	CASSLRGVVYNEQFF	TGTGCCAGCAGTTTGAGGGGAGTCGTTTACAATGAGCAGTTCTTC
NA	TRBJ2-7	TRBV6-1	TRBD1	CASSEAWTGAYEQYF	TGTGCCAGCAGTGAAGCTTGGACAGGGGCCTACGAGCAGTACTTC
NA	TRBJ2-1	TRBV11-2	NA	CASSLGPSYNEQFF	TGTGCCAGCAGCTTAGGCCCTTCCTACAATGAGCAGTTCTTC
NA	TRBJ1-2	TRBV28	TRBD1	CASAGTGGQPNTYTF	TGTGCCAGCGCCGGGACAGGGGGTCAACCAAACACCTACACCTTC
NA	TRBJ2-2	TRBV5-8	TRBD1	CASSLGTGGLYTGELFF	TGTGCCAGCAGCTTGGGGACAGGGGGCCTGTACACCGGGGAGCTGTTTTTT
NA	TRBJ2-1	TRBV6-1	TRBD1	CASSEAPQGAGYNEQFF	TGTGCCAGCAGTGAAGCACCACAGGGGGCAGGGTACAATGAGCAGTTCTTC
NA	TRBJ1-2	TRBV5-8	TRBD1	CASSLEPGQGIYGYTF	TGTGCCAGCAGCTTGGAACCGGGACAGGGGATTTATGGCTACACCTTC
NA	TRBJ2-7	TRBV29-1	NA	CSVAHVGYEQYF	TGCAGCGTTGCTCACGTGGGCTACGAGCAGTACTTC
NA	TRBJ2-5	TRBV2	TRBD1	CASSVVGQGQETQYF	TGTGCCAGCAGTGTAGTGGGACAGGGGCAAGAGACCCAGTACTTC
NA	TRBJ2-1	TRBV20-1	NA	CSARDSSQQFF	TGCAGTGCTAGAGATTCAAGCCAGCAGTTCTTC
once	TRBJ2-7	TRBV5-1	TRBD1	CASSWTGVSYEQYF	TGCGCCAGCAGCTGGACAGGGGTCTCCTACGAGCAGTACTTC
NA	TRBJ2-7	TRBV11-2	TRBD2	CASSLELAGSYEQYF	TGTGCCAGCAGCTTGGAACTAGCGGGATCCTACGAGCAGTACTTC
NA	TRBJ2-3	TRBV5-6	NA	CASHFVAPSTDTQYF	TGTGCCAGCCACTTTGTAGCGCCGAGCACAGATACGCAGTATTTT
NA	TRBJ2-2	TRBV27	TRBD1	CASGGQGAGELFF	TGTGCCAGCGGCGGACAGGGAGCCGGGGAGCTGTTTTTT
NA	TRBJ2-1	TRBV6-6	NA	CASSSQGYEQFF	TGTGCCAGCAGCAGCCAGGGCTATGAGCAGTTCTTC
NA	TRBJ1-5	TRBV28	NA	CASSFRGLGQPQHF	TGTGCCAGCAGTTTCCGTGGCCTCGGCCAGCCCCAGCATTTT
NA	TRBJ2-1	TRBV18	TRBD1	CASSEDRVYEQFF	TGTGCCAGCTCCGAGGACAGGGTTTATGAGCAGTTCTTC
NA	TRBJ2-7	TRBV2	NA	CASSVTHEQYF	TGTGCCAGCAGTGTGACCCACGAGCAGTACTTC
NA	TRBJ2-2	TRBV29-1	NA	CSVGDPGHGNTGELFF	TGCAGCGTGGGGGACCCGGGACACGGGAACACCGGGGAGCTGTTTTTT
NA	TRBJ1-5	TRBV6-6	TRBD1	CASSSLTGGAYQPQHF	TGTGCCAGCAGTTCACTCACAGGGGGCGCGTATCAGCCCCAGCATTTT
NA	TRBJ2-1	TRBV29-1	TRBD2	CSVGHHLLALRTGEQFF	TGCAGCGTTGGTCACCACCTACTAGCGCTCCGAACGGGTGAGCAGTTCTTC
NA	TRBJ2-7	TRBV14	TRBD1	CASSHKGAYEQYF	TGTGCCAGCAGCCATAAGGGGGCATACGAGCAGTACTTC
NA	TRBJ2-5	TRBV18	NA	CASSPLASRLGETQYF	TGTGCCAGCTCACCACTGGCCTCAAGATTGGGAGAGACCCAGTACTTC
NA	TRBJ2-7	TRBV11-2	TRBD2	CASKPLAGPYEQYF	TGTGCCAGCAAACCACTAGCGGGACCCTACGAGCAGTACTTC
NA	TRBJ2-3	TRBV15	NA	CATSREIPYPQSFF	TGTGCCACCAGCAGAGAAATTCCCTACCCGCAATCCTTCTTT
NA	TRBJ2-2	TRBV2	NA	CASTSVPTGELFF	TGTGCCAGCACCTCGGTCCCCACCGGGGAGCTGTTTTTT
NA	TRBJ2-7	TRBV7-3	TRBD2	CASSSGLAGGRSEQYF	TGTGCCAGCAGCTCCGGACTAGCGGGAGGAAGAAGCGAGCAGTACTTC
NA	TRBJ1-3	TRBV14	NA	CASSHFAETNTIYF	TGTGCCAGCAGCCATTTCGCAGAGACGAACACCATATATTTT
NA	TRBJ2-2	TRBV14	TRBD1	CASSQVPGGGFGELFF	TGTGCCAGCAGCCAAGTTCCAGGGGGTGGTTTCGGGGAGCTGTTTTTT
NA	TRBJ2-3	TRBV18	TRBD2	CASSPSGRWDTQYF	TGTGCCAGCTCACCTAGCGGGAGATGGGATACGCAGTATTTT
NA	TRBJ2-7	TRBV18	TRBD1	CASSPSSGTGNGEQYF	TGTGCCAGCTCACCATCATCAGGGACAGGGAACGGCGAGCAGTACTTC
NA	TRBJ2-3	TRBV5-1	NA	CASSAVGESTDTQYF	TGCGCCAGCAGCGCGGTCGGGGAAAGCACAGATACGCAGTATTTT
NA	TRBJ2-1	TRBV5-4	NA	CASSSGRSHNEQFF	TGTGCCAGCAGCTCGGGACGCTCCCACAATGAGCAGTTCTTC
NA	TRBJ1-2	TRBV2	TRBD1	CASSEVGTANYGYTF	TGTGCCAGCAGTGAGGTCGGGACAGCCAACTATGGCTACACCTTC
NA	TRBJ2-1	TRBV28	NA	CASSPPRRELFF	TGTGCCAGCAGCCCACCTCGGCGGGAACTGTTCTTC
once	TRBJ1-5	TRBV4-1	NA	CASSQDKGQPQHF	TGCGCCAGCAGCCAAGATAAAGGGCAGCCCCAGCATTTT
NA	TRBJ1-1	TRBV7-2	TRBD1	CASSLGTGDAEAFF	TGTGCCAGCAGCCTTGGGACAGGGGATGCTGAAGCTTTCTTT
NA	TRBJ2-7	TRBV19	TRBD1	CASSRRQGFDEQYF	TGTGCCAGTAGTAGGCGACAGGGGTTCGACGAGCAGTACTTC
NA	TRBJ1-2	TRBV28	NA	CASSRGGIVNYGYTF	TGTGCCAGCAGCCGCGGCGGGATCGTAAACTATGGCTACACCTTC
NA	TRBJ1-2	TRBV7-9	NA	CASNLASGLGYTF	TGTGCCAGCAACTTAGCTTCTGGGCTAGGCTACACCTTC
NA	TRBJ2-3	TRBV5-1	TRBD1	CASSWGDRAGTDTQYF	TGCGCCAGCAGCTGGGGGGACAGGGCGGGCACAGATACGCAGTATTTT
NA	TRBJ2-3	TRBV7-9	TRBD2	CASSSRLALSTDTQYF	TGTGCCAGCAGCTCCCGACTAGCACTTAGCACAGATACGCAGTATTTT
NA	TRBJ1-5	TRBV19	NA	CASSFTGPNQPQHF	TGTGCCAGTAGTTTCACAGGGCCCAATCAGCCCCAGCATTTT
NA	TRBJ2-6	TRBV4-3	NA	CASSQDPGVTSGANVLTF	TGCGCCAGCAGCCAAGATCCAGGGGTGACGTCTGGGGCCAACGTCCTGACTTTC
NA	TRBJ2-5	TRBV7-2	TRBD2	CASSLFLGGETQYF	TGTGCCAGCAGCTTATTTTTGGGAGGGGAGACCCAGTACTTC
NA	TRBJ2-5	TRBV11-2	NA	CASKILGDETQYF	TGTGCCAGCAAAATATTAGGGGACGAGACCCAGTACTTC